This T cell receptor beta chain was found in a study of blood T cell repertoires in COVID-19. Across the whole study: In each case, the material was cDNA or gDNA derived from T cells, B-cell-depleted T cells, or PBMCs.

To note about this clone: Other nucleotide sequences in the sample specify the same CDR3.

Cohorts were assigned according to the clinical history that participants reported. Some clones are missing from TCRdb's copy, which holds only in-frame ones; the method was immunoSEQ multiplex PCR. The sample contains about 400,000 clones, 88% of which appear only once. Per germline, CDR1 SGHVS and CDR2 FQNEAQ. The CDR3 contains 14 residues. V gave up 4 bases and J gave up 0 bases; unmatched junction bases: 3. The TCR was taken from a woman between 40 and 50 years old with acute COVID-19. Material: PBMCs or T cells enriched from blood (not recorded which). J is TRBJ2-7 and V is TRBV7-8; 7 nucleotides match TRBD1. The CDR3, as DNA: TGTGCCAGCAGCTCCAGACAGGGCTCCTACGAGCAGTACTTC. Encoded protein: CASSSRQGSYEQYF.